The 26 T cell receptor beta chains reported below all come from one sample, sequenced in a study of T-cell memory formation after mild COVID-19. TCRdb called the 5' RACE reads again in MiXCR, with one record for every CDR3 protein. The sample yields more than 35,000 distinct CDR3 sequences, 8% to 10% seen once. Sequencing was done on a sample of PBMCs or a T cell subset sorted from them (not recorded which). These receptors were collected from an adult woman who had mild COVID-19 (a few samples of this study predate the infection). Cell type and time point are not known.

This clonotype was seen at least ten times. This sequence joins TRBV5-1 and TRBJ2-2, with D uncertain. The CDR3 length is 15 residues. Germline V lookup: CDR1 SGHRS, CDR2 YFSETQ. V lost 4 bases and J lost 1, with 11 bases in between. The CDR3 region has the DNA TGCGCCAGCAGCAGGAGTTCGGGGAACACCGGGGAGCTGTTTTTT. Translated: CASSRSSGNTGELFF.

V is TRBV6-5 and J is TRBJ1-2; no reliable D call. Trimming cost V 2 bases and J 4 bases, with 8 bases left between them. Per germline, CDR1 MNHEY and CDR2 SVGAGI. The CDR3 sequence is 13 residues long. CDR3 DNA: TGTGCCAGCAGTTACGACGGTCTCTATGGCTACACCTTC. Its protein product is CASSYDGLYGYTF.

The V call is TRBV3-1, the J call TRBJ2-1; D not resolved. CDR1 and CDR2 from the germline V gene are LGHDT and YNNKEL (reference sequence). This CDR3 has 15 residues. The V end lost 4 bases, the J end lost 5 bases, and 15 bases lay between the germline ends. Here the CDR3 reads CASSPTFGWHNEQFF. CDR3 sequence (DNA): TGTGCCAGCAGCCCGACGTTTGGATGGCACAATGAGCAGTTCTTC.

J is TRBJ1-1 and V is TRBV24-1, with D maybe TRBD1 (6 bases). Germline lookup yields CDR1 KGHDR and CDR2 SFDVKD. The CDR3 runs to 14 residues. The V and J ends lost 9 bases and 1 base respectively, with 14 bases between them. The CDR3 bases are TGTGCCACCCAGAGGGGAGGGGGGAACACTGAAGCTTTCTTT. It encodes CATQRGGGNTEAFF.

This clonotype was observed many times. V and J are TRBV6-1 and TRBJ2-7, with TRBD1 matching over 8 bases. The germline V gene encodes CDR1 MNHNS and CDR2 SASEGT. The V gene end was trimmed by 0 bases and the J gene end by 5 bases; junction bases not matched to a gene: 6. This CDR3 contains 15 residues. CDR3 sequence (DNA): TGTGCCAGCAGTGAAGCTAGGACAGGGAGGAACGAGCAGTACTTC. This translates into CASSEARTGRNEQYF.

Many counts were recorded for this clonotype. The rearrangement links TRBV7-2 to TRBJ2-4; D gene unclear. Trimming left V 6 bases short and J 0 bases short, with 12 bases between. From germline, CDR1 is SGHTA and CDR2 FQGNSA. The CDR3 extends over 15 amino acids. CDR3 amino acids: CASSRQARAKNIQYF. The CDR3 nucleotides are TGTGCCAGCAGTCGGCAGGCCCGAGCCAAAAACATTCAGTACTTC.

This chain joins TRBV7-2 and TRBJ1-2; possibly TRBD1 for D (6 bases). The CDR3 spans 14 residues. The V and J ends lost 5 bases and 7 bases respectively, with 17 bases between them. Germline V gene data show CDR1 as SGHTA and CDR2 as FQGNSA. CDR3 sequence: CASSAEGGVGGYTF. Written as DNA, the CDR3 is TGTGCCAGCAGCGCAGAGGGGGGCGTGGGTGGCTACACCTTC.

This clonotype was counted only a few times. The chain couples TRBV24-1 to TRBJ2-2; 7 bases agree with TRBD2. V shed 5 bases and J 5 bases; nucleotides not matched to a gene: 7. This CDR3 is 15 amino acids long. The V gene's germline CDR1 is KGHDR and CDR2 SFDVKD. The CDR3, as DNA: TGTGCCACCAGTGCCGGGACTACTGAAACCGGGGAGCTGTTTTTT. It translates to CATSAGTTETGELFF.

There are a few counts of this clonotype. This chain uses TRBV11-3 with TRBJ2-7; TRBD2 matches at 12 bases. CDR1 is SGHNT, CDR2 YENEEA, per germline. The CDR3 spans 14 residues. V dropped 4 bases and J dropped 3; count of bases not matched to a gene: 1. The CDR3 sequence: CASSSGLAGYEQYF. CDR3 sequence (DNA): TGTGCCAGCAGCTCGGGACTAGCGGGCTACGAGCAGTACTTC.

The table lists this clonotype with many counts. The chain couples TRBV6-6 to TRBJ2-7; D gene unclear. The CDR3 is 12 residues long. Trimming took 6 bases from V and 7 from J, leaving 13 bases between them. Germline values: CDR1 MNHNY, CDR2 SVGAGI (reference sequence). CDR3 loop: CASSQHSLEQYF. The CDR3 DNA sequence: TGTGCCAGCAGCCAACATTCCCTTGAGCAGTACTTC.

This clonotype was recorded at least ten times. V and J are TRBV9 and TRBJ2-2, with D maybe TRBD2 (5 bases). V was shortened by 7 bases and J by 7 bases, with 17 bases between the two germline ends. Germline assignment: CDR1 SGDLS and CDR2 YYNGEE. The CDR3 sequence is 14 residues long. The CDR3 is CASREDSYSGELFF. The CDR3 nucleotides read TGTGCCAGCCGAGAGGACTCATATAGCGGGGAGCTGTTTTTT.

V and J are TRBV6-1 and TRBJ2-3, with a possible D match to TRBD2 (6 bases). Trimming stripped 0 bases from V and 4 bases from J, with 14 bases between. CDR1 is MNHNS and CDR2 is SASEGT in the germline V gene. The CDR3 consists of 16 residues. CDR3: CASSEALRTGADTQYF. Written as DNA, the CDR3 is TGTGCCAGCAGTGAAGCCCTAAGGACGGGGGCAGATACGCAGTATTTT.

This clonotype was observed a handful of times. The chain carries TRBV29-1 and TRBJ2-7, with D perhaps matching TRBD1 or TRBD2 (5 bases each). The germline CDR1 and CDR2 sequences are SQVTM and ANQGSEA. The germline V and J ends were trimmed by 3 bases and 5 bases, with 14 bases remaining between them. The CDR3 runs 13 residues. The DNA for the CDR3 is TGCAGCGTTGAGAGGGGTGTTTCCCACGAGCAGTACTTC. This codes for CSVERGVSHEQYF.

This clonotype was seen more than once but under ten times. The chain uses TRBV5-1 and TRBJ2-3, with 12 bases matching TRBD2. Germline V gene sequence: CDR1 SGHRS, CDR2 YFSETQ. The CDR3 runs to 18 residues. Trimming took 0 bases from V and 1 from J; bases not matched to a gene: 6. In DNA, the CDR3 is TGCGCCAGCAGCTTGGAGCCTAGCGGGAGGGCGGGCACAGATACGCAGTATTTT. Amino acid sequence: CASSLEPSGRAGTDTQYF.

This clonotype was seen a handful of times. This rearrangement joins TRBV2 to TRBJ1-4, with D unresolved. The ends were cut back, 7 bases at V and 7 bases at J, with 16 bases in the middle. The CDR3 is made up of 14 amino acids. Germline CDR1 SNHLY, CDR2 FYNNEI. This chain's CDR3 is CASTIEAVTEKLFF. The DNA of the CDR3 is TGTGCCAGCACCATAGAGGCCGTCACTGAAAAACTGTTTTTT. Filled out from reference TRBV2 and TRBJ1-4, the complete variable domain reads EPEVTQTPSHQVTQMGQEVILRCVPISNHLYFYWYRQILGQKVEFLVSFYNNEISEKSEIFDDQFSVERPDGSNFTLKIRSTKLEDSAMYFCASTIEAVTEKLFFGSGTQLSVL.

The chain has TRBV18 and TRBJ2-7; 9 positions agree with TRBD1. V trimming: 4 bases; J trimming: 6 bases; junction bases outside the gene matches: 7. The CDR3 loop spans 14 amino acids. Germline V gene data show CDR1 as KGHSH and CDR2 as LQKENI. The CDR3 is CASSRQGGTGEQYF. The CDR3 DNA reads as TGTGCCAGCTCACGACAGGGGGGAACGGGCGAGCAGTACTTC.

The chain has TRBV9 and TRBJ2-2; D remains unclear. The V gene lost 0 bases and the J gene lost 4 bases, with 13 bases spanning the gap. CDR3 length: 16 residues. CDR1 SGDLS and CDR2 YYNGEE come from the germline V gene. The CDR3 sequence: CASSVGLGRSTGELFF. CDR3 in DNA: TGTGCCAGCAGCGTAGGGCTAGGGCGGAGCACCGGGGAGCTGTTTTTT.

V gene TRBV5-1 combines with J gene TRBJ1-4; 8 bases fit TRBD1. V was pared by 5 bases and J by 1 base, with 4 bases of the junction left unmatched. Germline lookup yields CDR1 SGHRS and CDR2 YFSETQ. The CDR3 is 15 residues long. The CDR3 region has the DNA TGCGCCAGCAGAGGACAGGGCCAAACTAATGAAAAACTGTTTTTT. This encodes CASRGQGQTNEKLFF.

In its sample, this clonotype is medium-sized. The CDR3 sequence: CSATQGSLSNEQFF. CDR3 sequence (DNA): TGCAGCGCGACACAGGGGTCCCTTAGCAATGAGCAGTTCTTC. The V call is TRBV29-1, the J call TRBJ2-1, with 7 bases matching TRBD1. CDR3 size: 14 residues. Germline V gives CDR1 SQVTM, CDR2 ANQGSEA. The ends lost 7 bases at V and 6 bases at J; junction bases unmatched: 12.

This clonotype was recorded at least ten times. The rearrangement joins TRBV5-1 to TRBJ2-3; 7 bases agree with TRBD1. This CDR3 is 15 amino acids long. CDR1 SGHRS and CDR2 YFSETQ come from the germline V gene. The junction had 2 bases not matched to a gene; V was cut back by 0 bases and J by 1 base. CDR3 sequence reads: CASSLAGTGTDTQYF. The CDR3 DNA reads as TGCGCCAGCAGCTTGGCCGGGACAGGCACAGATACGCAGTATTTT.

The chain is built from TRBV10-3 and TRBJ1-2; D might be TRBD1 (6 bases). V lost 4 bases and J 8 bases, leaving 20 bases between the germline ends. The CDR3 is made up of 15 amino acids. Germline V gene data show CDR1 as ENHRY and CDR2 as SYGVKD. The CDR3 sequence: CAISGKSRGRGGYTF. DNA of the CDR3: TGTGCCATCAGTGGAAAATCCAGGGGCCGAGGAGGCTACACCTTC.

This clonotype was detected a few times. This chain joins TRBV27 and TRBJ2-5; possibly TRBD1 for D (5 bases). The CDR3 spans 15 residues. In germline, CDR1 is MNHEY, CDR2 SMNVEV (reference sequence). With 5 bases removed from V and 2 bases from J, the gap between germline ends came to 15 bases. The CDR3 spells CASSRRPGIQETQYF. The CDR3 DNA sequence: TGTGCCAGCAGTCGACGACCAGGGATACAAGAGACCCAGTACTTC.

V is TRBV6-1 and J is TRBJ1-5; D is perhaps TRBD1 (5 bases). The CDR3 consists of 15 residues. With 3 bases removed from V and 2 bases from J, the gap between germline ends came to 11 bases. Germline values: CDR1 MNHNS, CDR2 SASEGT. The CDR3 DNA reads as TGTGCCAGCAGTGAGGGGGAAGGAGGCAATCAGCCCCAGCATTTT. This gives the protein CASSEGEGGNQPQHF.

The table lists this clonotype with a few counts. For the CDR3, the DNA is TGTGCCAGCAGTTACGACGGACAGAGCTATCAGCCCCAGCATTTT. Protein product: CASSYDGQSYQPQHF. The rearrangement links TRBV6-5 to TRBJ1-5; D perhaps matches TRBD1 (6 bases). The CDR3 is 15 amino acids. Per the germline V gene, CDR1 is MNHEY and CDR2 is SVGAGI. V shed 2 bases and J shed 5 bases, with 13 bases lying between them.

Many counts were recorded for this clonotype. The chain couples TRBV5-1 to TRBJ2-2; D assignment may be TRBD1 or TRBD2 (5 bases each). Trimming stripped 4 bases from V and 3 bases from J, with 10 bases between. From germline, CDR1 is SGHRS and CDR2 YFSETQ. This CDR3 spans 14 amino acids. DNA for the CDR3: TGCGCCAGCAGCCGGGACGGAGACACCGGGGAGCTGTTTTTT. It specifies CASSRDGDTGELFF.

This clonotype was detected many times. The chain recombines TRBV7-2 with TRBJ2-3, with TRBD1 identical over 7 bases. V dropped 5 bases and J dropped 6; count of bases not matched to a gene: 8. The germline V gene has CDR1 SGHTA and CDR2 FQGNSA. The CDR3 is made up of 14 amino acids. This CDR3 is CASSRKTGTDTQYF. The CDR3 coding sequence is TGTGCCAGCAGCCGGAAGACAGGGACCGATACGCAGTATTTT.